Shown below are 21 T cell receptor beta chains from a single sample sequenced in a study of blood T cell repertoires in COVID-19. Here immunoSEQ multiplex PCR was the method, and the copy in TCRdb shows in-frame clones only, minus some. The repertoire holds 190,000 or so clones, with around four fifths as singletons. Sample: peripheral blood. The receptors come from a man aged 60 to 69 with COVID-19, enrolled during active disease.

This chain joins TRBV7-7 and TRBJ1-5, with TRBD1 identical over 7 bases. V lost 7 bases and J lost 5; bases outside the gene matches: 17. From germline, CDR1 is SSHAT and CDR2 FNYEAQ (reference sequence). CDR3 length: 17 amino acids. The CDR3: CASIAELGGNSYQPQHF. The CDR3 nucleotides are TGTGCCAGCATCGCAGAGTTAGGGGGCAATAGTTATCAGCCCCAGCATTTT. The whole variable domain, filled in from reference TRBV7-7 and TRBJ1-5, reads GAGVSQSPRYKVTKRGQDVTLRCDPISSHATLYWYQQALGQGPEFLTYFNYEAQPDKSGLPSDRFSAERPEGSISTLTIQRTEQRDSAMYRCASIAELGGNSYQPQHFGDGTRLSIL.

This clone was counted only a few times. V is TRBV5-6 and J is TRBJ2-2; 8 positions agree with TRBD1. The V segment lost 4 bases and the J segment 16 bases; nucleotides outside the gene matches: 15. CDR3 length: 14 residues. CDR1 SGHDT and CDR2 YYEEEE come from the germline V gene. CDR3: CASSPPGQGIRPFF. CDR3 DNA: TGTGCCAGCAGCCCCCCCGGACAGGGAATAAGACCGTTTTTT.

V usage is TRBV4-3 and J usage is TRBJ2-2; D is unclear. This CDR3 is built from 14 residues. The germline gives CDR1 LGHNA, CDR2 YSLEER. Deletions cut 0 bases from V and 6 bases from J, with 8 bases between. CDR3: CASSQDSVSGELFF. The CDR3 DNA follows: TGCGCCAGCAGCCAAGATTCGGTCTCCGGGGAGCTGTTTTTT.

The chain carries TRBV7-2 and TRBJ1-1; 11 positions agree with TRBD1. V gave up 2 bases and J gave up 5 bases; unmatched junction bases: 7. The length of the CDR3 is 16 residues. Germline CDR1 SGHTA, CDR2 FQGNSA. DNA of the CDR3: TGTGCCAGCAGCTTAACGGGGACAGGGGGTGGGACTGAAGCTTTCTTT. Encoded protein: CASSLTGTGGGTEAFF.

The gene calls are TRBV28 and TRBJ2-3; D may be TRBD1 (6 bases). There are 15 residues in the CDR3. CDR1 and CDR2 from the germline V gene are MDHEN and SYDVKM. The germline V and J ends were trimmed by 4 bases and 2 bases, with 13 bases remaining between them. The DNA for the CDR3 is TGTGCCAGCAGTTCTAACAGGGTCCTCACAGATACGCAGTATTTT. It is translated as CASSSNRVLTDTQYF.

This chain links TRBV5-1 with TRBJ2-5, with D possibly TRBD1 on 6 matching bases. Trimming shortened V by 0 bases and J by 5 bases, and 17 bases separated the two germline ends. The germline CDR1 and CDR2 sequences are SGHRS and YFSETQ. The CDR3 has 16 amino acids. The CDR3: CASSLGAQGLRETQYF. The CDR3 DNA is TGCGCCAGCAGCTTGGGGGCACAGGGTTTGCGGGAGACCCAGTACTTC.

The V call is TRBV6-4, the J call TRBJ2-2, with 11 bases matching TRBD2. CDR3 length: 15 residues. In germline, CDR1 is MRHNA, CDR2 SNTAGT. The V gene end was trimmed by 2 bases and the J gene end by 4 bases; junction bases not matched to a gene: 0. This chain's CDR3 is CASSDTSGSTGELFF. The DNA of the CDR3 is TGTGCCAGCAGTGACACTAGCGGGAGCACCGGGGAGCTGTTTTTT.

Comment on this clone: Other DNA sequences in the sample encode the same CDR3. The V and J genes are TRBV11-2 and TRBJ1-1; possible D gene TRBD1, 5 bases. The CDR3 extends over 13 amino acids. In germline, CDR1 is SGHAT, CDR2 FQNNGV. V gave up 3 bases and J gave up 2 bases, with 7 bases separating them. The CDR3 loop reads CASSLGLNTEAFF. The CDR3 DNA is TGTGCCAGCAGCTTGGGACTAAACACTGAAGCTTTCTTT.

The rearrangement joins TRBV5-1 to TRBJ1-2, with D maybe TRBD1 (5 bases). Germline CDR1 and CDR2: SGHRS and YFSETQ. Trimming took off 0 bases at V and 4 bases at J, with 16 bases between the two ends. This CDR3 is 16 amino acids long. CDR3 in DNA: TGCGCCAGCAGCTTGGAACCTGTCATGGGGGGCTATGGCTACACCTTC. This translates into CASSLEPVMGGYGYTF.

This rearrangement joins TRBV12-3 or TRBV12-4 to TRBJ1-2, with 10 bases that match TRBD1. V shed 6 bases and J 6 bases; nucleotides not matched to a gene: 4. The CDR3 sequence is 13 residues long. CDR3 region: CASRPTGGNGYTF. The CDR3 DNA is TGTGCCAGCAGACCGACAGGGGGCAATGGCTACACCTTC.

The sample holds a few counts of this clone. The CDR3 DNA sequence: TGTGCATACGGACAGGGGAATGGCTACACCTTC. Translation: CAYGQGNGYTF. The J gene is TRBJ1-2, the V gene TRBV28, with TRBD1 matching over 9 bases. Looked up from germline, CDR1 is MDHEN and CDR2 is SYDVKM. This CDR3 spans 11 amino acids.

CDR3 DNA sequence: TGTGCCAGCAGGTCAACCTACGAGCAGTACTTC. Translating it yields CASRSTYEQYF. The V gene is TRBV3-1 (or the pseudogene TRBV3-2), the J gene TRBJ2-7; D is uncertain. Germline CDR1 LGHDT, CDR2 YNNKEL (reference sequence). The CDR3 sequence is 11 residues long. Trimming took off 6 bases at V and 2 bases at J, with 5 bases between the two ends.

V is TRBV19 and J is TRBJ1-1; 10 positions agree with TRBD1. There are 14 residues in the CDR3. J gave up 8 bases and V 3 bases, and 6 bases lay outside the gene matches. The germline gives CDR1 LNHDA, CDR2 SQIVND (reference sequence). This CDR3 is CASSIRDRGGEAFF. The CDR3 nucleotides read TGTGCCAGTAGTATCCGGGACAGGGGAGGAGAAGCTTTCTTT.

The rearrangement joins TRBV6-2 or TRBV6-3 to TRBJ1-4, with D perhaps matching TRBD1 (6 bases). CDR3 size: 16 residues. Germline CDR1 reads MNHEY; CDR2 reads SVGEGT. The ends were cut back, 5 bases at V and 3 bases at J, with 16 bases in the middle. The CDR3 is CASSGRYRVPNEKLFF. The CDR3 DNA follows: TGTGCCAGCAGTGGACGGTACAGGGTACCTAATGAAAAACTGTTTTTT.

For the CDR3, the DNA is TGTGCCAGCAGCCCCAAGACCAGGGCCCCCGGGGAGCTGTTTTTT. Protein: CASSPKTRAPGELFF. The chain is built from TRBV9 and TRBJ2-2, with a tentative D call TRBD1 (5 bases). Per the germline V gene, CDR1 is SGDLS and CDR2 is YYNGEE. V gave up 4 bases and J gave up 6 bases, with 16 bases separating them. The length of the CDR3 is 15 residues.

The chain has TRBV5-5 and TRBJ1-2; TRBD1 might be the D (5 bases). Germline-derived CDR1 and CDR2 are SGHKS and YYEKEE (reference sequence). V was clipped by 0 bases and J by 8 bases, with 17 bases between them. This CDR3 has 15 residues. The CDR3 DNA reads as TGTGCCAGCAGCTTGGAGGAGGGGCGAAATAACGGCTACACCTTC. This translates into CASSLEEGRNNGYTF. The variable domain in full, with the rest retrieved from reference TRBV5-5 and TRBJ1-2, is DAGVTQSPTHLIKTRGQQVTLRCSPISGHKSVSWYQQVLGQGPQFIFQYYEKEERGRGNFPDRFSARQFPNYSSELNVNALLLGDSALYLCASSLEEGRNNGYTFGSGTRLTVV.

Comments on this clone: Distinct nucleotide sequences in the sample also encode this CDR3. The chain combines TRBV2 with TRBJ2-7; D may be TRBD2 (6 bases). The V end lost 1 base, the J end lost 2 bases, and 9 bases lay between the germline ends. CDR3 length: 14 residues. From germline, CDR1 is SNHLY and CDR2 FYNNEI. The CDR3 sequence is CASSEEEGPYEQYF. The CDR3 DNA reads TGTGCCAGCAGTGAAGAGGAGGGCCCCTACGAGCAGTACTTC.

In DNA, the CDR3 is TGTGCCACCTCATTAGCGGGAGGGCCCACAGATACGCAGTATTTT. This encodes CATSLAGGPTDTQYF. This chain connects TRBV24-1 to TRBJ2-3; the match to TRBD2 covers 11 bases. There are 15 residues in the CDR3. The trim removed 9 bases at V and 2 bases at J, leaving 6 bases unmatched. The V gene's germline CDR1 is KGHDR and CDR2 SFDVKD.

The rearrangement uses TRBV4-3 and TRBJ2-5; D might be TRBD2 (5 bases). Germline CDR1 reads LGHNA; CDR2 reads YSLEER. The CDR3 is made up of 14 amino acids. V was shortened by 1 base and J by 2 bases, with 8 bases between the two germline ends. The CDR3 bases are TGCGCCAGCAGCCAAGCCGGGATGCAAGAGACCCAGTACTTC. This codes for CASSQAGMQETQYF.

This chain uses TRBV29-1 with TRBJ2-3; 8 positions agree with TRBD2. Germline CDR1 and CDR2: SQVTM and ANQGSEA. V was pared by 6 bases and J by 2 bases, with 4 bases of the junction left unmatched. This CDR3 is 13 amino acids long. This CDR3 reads CSVRRGATDTQYF. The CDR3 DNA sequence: TGCAGCGTCAGGCGGGGGGCCACAGATACGCAGTATTTT.

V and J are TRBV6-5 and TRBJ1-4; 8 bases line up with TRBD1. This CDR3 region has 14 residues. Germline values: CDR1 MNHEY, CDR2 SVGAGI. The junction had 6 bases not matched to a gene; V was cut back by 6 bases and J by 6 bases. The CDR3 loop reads CASSRDRIYEKLFF. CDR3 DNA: TGTGCCAGCAGCCGGGACAGGATATATGAAAAACTGTTTTTT.